The table lists the clone carrying this T cell receptor beta chain with many counts. Its antigen is currently unknown. This sample stems from a study of T cells in Graves' hyperthyroidism and ophthalmopathy. Study findings and constraints: Blood shared most expanded thyroid clonotypes above 0.001.

Using RNA transcripts as the source, TCR beta CDR3 regions were amplified. The TCR CDR3 first-round RT-PCR relied on the HTBI primer set. Each CDR3 protein is one row after TCRdb ran MiXCR on the multiplex PCR reads. The data contain roughly 380,000 distinct CDR3 sequences, about 15% of them singletons. Sequenced input: blood. This receptor was identified in a woman aged 60-70 years with Graves' hyperthyroidism.

In DNA, the CDR3 is TGCGCCAGCAGCTTGTGGGGACAGGGGGACAATGAGCAGTTCTTC. It is translated as CASSLWGQGDNEQFF. The genes are TRBV5-1 and TRBJ2-1; 11 bases match TRBD1. The CDR3 totals 15 residues. Looked up from germline, CDR1 is SGHRS and CDR2 is YFSETQ. V lost 1 base, J lost 5 bases, and 2 bases stayed unmatched.